This T cell receptor beta chain was captured by sequencing in a study of cytomegalovirus exposure and HLA in healthy donors listed by TCRdb under 2017. Regarding the complete study: An earlier analysis of 587 of the donors reported 276 Gb of sequence data and around 100 million unique TCR beta sequences obtained from some 170 million T cells. The study aimed to test whether signatures of past pathogen exposure could be identified by cataloging public T cell receptors. To predict cytomegalovirus infection status, the study brought together high-throughput TCR immunosequencing, statistical association of individual TCRs with disease status, and machine learning. Every repertoire in the discovery cohort had been generated on one and the same sequencing platform. Donor age, sex, ethnicity and CMV serostatus were collected together with the repertoire data. Class I and class II HLA loci were covered by the typing at four-digit resolution. The genetic ancestry cluster associated with self-reported Caucasian donors included 65% to 90% of the roughly 400 genotyped donors. An early release covering roughly 640 HLA-typed donors comprised approximately 300 gigabases of sequencing data and tens of millions of unique TCR sequences. Several DR-DQ haplotypes were handled as single units for association and clustering because linkage in the cohort was strong. In the later analysis, no new phenotypic data were used to find candidate immune exposures; instead, reliance was placed on TCR beta sequences and their occurrence across donors. In a later analysis, previously published TCR beta repertoires from several hundred donors were re-analyzed and high-resolution HLA genotyping was added so that TCR occurrence patterns could be studied. The number of typed donors differed by locus: about 620-630 for A, B, C, DRB1 and DQB1; approximately 530 for DQA1; over 600 for DPA1; and 450 to 480 for DPB1. A later genetic analysis used genome-wide SNP genotypes for about three fifths of the 666 donors, treating that subset as a discovery cohort. The study used immunosequencing to profile the T cell repertoires of under 700 subjects and linked those repertoires to cytomegalovirus serostatus. Along with the 666-subject first cohort, a separate validation cohort of approximately 110 different subjects was used. An earlier analysis of some 500 of the donors applied high-throughput TCR beta sequencing to assess whether each TCR beta V gene segment acted as functional or pseudogenic. On average, roughly 250,000 unique TCR beta nucleotide sequences were sequenced per donor among some 420 genotyped donors of the cohort, with roughly 19% of those sequences being non-productive.

The library relied on the immunoSEQ multiplex PCR assay. A mixture of 60 forward primers for TCR Vbeta segments and 13 reverse primers for TCR Jbeta segments was used in the multiplex PCR. A multiplex PCR assay on genomic DNA amplified the CDR3 region of rearranged TCR beta genes. On the Illumina HiSeq System, the amplified TCR beta libraries were sequenced as 87-base-pair reads. For the original study's pipeline: A later analysis counted tens of millions of unique TCR beta chains across the 550 to 750 repertoires, and some 12 million of these chains were shared by at least two donors. A nearest-neighbor algorithm error-corrected the raw reads and collapsed the reads into unique sequences, merging closely related sequences to remove PCR and sequencing errors. Alignment of CDR3 sequences to IMGT reference sequences was used to assign V, D and J gene segments. For a sequence to be retained, at least a six-nucleotide match to both a V gene segment and a J gene segment was required. Rearrangements were called productive when the CDR3 lacked stop codons and stayed in frame with V and J; all others were non-productive. Following IMGT convention, CDR3 was defined as the stretch from the second conserved V-encoded cysteine up to the conserved J-encoded phenylalanine. In an earlier analysis of around 570 of the donors, sequences lacking an unambiguous match to a single V gene segment were excluded. In an earlier analysis of approximately 590 of the donors, a V segment was called functional when productive rearrangements were above 56.7%, and segregating when the standard deviation between donors exceeded 5%. To diagnose cytomegalovirus status from the catalog of TCR beta chain sequences, a statistical classification framework was built. V and J gene assignment, in a later analysis, came from comparing TCR nucleotide sequences with IMGT/GENE-DB human TR gene sequences. The TCRdist pipeline was used in a later analysis to assign CDR3 sequences and most-parsimonious VDJ recombination scenarios. In a later analysis, every TCR beta chain was defined by the combination of its CDR3 amino acid sequence and its V-gene family, and reads without a unique V-gene family were dropped. In a later analysis, 450 to 600 highly shared, low-generation-probability nucleotide sequences were removed to address suspected cross-contamination and a sequencing artifact. For each public chain, a later analysis derived a clonal expansion index from normalized ranks of inferred template counts within each repertoire. A later analysis computed generation probabilities with a VDJ recombination model fitted to out-of-frame rearrangements, and checked the results against IGoR. Hypergeometric tests were used in a later analysis to score TCR-TCR, TCR-HLA and TCR-CMV co-occurrence, with a repertoire-size bias correction applied to the TCR pairs. False discovery rates were estimated in a later analysis by permuting HLA or CMV assignments 20 times. In a later analysis, co-occurring TCRs were grouped using DBSCAN, with TCRdist sequence similarity added in when clustering inside HLA-allele-positive subsets. Repertoires with fewer than 30,000 or more than 120,000 public chains, plus five repertoires with anomalous nucleotide sharing, were excluded from co-occurrence clustering. TCRdb mirrors the immuneACCESS table, restricted to in-frame sequences. Some clones are absent from its copies; in checked studies, under half trace to an unresolved V gene, and the reason for the others is unknown. V, J and clone size were drawn from that table, and D and trimming were deduced from the DNA. This sample has about 120,000 clones in its table, and 9% to 10% of those were observed once. 3% of the sample goes to the ten largest clones.

The CDR3 runs 15 amino acids, cysteine and phenylalanine included. This entry keeps only the CDR3 DNA: 45 bases, framed from base 1. Germline trimming: 1 base from V, 1 base from J; junction bases outside gene matches: 2. As encoded in the germline V gene (reference sequence), CDR1 is GTSNPN while CDR2 is SVGIG. In total, more than 500 healthy bone marrow donors made up the cohort. At the time of sampling, all cohort members were nominally healthy, though unrecorded immune exposures were likely present. The donor tested CMV seronegative, placing the donor among the roughly 350 seronegative members of the cohort. Each donor provided a peripheral blood sample, and peripheral blood mononuclear cells were used for TCR beta sequencing. Genomic DNA extraction from the blood cell samples was performed with the Qiagen DNeasy Blood Extraction Kit. Note on this clone: The specificity of this receptor is unknown. Base qualities are not at hand, and no much larger clone is one base apart.

Broad study findings and their caveats: HLA typing was unavailable for some donors at each locus, so association tests used only the typed subset. In a later genetic analysis, a missense DCLRE1C variant was associated with V-gene and J-gene trimming of TCR beta chains, and the association was replicated in an independent cohort. A few of the identified cytomegalovirus-associated TCR beta chains were confirmed in vitro to be specific for cytomegalovirus antigens. Because the 87-base-pair reads could not distinguish some IMGT-functional V segments, including TRBV6-2 and TRBV6-3, those segments were excluded. In a later genetic analysis, fewer N-insertions in productive TCRs were reported among donors in an Asian-associated ancestry cluster than the roughly 640-donor mean. The cohort was sequenced for TCR beta chains only, and without alpha or paired-chain data the features that could be detected were limited. Across donors, most TCR sequences were observed very rarely, whereas some public TCRs were present in many individuals. An earlier analysis of several hundred of the donors showed that most TCR beta V segments appeared in productive rearrangements either about 87% or about 30% of the time, which broadly matched IMGT annotations. Cytomegalovirus status was reported to be diagnosed by the classifier with high specificity and sensitivity in both the original and validation cohorts. In a later analysis, HLA-associated TCR beta chains were found to be more clonally expanded and to have lower generation probabilities than equally common non-associated chains. Linkage disequilibrium might explain the correlated functional status among segregating V segments, but an unknown experimental factor could not be ruled out. Because counts were too low, seventeen rarely observed V segments, including chromosome 9 orphons, were excluded from the earlier analysis of several hundred of the donors. For the cohort, immune exposure information was limited to CMV serostatus. Specific HLA alleles were associated with 18,000 or so TCR beta sequences at a false discovery rate of 0.05 in a later analysis. According to a later analysis, parvovirus B19, influenza, CMV and Epstein-Barr virus appeared linked to several top co-occurrence clusters. The study listed 164 TCR beta chains as associated with cytomegalovirus. A further reported finding was that TCR beta sequences accurately predicted the HLA-A and HLA-B alleles for most subjects in the first cohort. A cluster of highly shared sequence variants was judged likely to represent a technical artifact of the sequencing pipeline. In a later analysis, the rate of TCR association differed among HLA loci, with DRB1 alleles having the most associated TCRs and HLA-C alleles having the fewest. In a later analysis, most CMV-associated TCR beta chains were found to appear HLA-restricted, with HLA associations seemingly driven largely by CMV exposure. According to the authors, the approach could potentially be generalized to other disease states and immunological phenotypes. When HLA alleles, especially DR and DQ, strongly co-occurred, attributing TCR associations to individual alleles was difficult. Sequencing depth was assumed to be roughly uniform across donors in the presence/absence analyses, though that assumption may not hold.

The chain is assembled from TRBV30 and TRBJ2-1; TRBD1 aligns with 9 central bases. This clonotype was sampled from a man aged 25 to 45 in good health and CMV-seronegative. Sequencing was performed on PBMCs. CDR3 reads: CAWSGTGVSYNEQFF. DNA sequence: TGTGCCTGGAGTGGGACAGGGGTATCCTACAATGAGCAGTTCTTC.